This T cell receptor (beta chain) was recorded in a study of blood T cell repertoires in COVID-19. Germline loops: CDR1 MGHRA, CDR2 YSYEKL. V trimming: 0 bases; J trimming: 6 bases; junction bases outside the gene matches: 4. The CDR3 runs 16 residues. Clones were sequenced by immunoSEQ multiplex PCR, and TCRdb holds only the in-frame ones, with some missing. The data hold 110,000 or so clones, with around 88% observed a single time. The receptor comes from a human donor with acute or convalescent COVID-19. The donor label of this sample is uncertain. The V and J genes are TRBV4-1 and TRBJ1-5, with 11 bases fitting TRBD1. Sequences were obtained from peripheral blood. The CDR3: CASSQDLGQGGQPQHF. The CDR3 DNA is TGCGCCAGCAGCCAAGACCTGGGACAGGGGGGTCAGCCCCAGCATTTT.